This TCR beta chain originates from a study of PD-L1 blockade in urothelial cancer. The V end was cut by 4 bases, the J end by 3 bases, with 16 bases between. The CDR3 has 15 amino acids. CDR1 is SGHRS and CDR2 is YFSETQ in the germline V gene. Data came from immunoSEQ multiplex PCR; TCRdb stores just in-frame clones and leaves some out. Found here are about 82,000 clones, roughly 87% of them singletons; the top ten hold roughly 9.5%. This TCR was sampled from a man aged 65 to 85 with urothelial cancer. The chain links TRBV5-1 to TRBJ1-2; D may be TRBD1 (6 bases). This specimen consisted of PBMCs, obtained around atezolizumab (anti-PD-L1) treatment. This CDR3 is CASSPGGGLDYGYTF. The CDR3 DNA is TGCGCCAGCAGCCCGGGGGGCGGGCTGGACTATGGCTACACCTTC.